This T cell receptor beta chain originates from a study of cytomegalovirus exposure and HLA in healthy donors. Some clones are missing from TCRdb's copy, which holds only in-frame ones; the method was immunoSEQ multiplex PCR. The repertoire holds approximately 120,000 clones, with roughly nine tenths as singletons. Germline trimming cut 4 bases from V and 5 bases from J; bases unmatched to any gene: 7. CDR1 and CDR2 from the germline V gene are SGDLS and YYNGEE. The length of the CDR3 is 14 residues. V gene TRBV9 combines with J gene TRBJ2-7; 9 bases line up with TRBD1. The sequence was collected from a woman younger than 30 in good health and CMV-seronegative. Specimen: PBMCs. The CDR3 sequence is CASSPGTGPHEQYF. CDR3 DNA: TGTGCCAGCAGCCCCGGGACAGGGCCCCACGAGCAGTACTTC.